This T cell receptor beta chain stems from a study of CD8+CD57+ T cells in acquired aplastic anemia. Study context: Each DNA sample taken from sorted CD4+ and CD8+ cells came to 3 to 3.5 ug on average. Broader study findings: Researchers reported that CD8+ Simpson's diversity was not significantly different in patients versus controls. Around 30 was the count of CD8+ CDR3 sequences that patients shared with controls.

Selection for sequencing was limited to patients who had shown CD8+CD57+ cell expansion by flow cytometry. The study sampled blood from patients who had received no therapy. CDR3 and TCR beta VDJ profiling relied on a genomic DNA template. One entry per CDR3 protein results from TCRdb running MiXCR on the reads. The sample lists under 350,000 distinct CDR3 sequences, 56% occurring once. In regard to this clonotype: The antigen remains undetermined. It may be a read error: a sequence one base away is much more abundant. Likely a read error: the CDR3 ends without its conserved phenylalanine or tryptophan.

CDR1 and CDR2 from the germline V gene are MNHEY and SVGAGI. The CDR3 is 14 residues long. V was pared by 7 bases and J by 4 bases, with 3 bases of the junction left unmatched. Input material: sorted CD4+, CD8+, or CD8+CD57+ T cells (not recorded which) from PBMCs. The TCR comes from a human donor with aplastic anemia. This sequence joins TRBV6-5 and TRBJ2-2, with 10 bases aligning to TRBD1. CDR3: CASTRDRGTGELFL. CDR3 DNA: TGTGCCAGCACCCGGGACAGGGGCACCGGGGAGCTGTTTTTA.